This T cell receptor (beta chain) is from a study of blood T cell repertoires in COVID-19. The wider study: Whether acute or convalescent, the COVID-19 samples came from the United States, Italy and Spain.

Unmatched junction bases numbered 4, after V lost 4 bases and J lost 3 bases. The germline V gene encodes CDR1 SGHNT and CDR2 YYREEE (reference sequence). The CDR3 covers 15 residues. Sequenced by immunoSEQ multiplex PCR; TCRdb stores in-frame clones only, minus some. Among some 390,000 clones listed, roughly 90% were seen once. The gene calls are TRBV5-4 and TRBJ2-2, with 9 bases identical to TRBD1. Material: peripheral blood. This sequence was found in a woman between 35 and 50 years old with COVID-19, enrolled during active disease. The CDR3 here is CASSPGTGYTGELFF. The CDR3 bases are TGTGCCAGCAGCCCCGGGACAGGGTACACCGGGGAGCTGTTTTTT.